The 18 T cell receptor beta chains listed next were all sequenced from one sample in a study of cytomegalovirus exposure and HLA in healthy donors. Amplification used 60 Vbeta primers and 13 Jbeta primers. The protocol was immunoSEQ multiplex PCR, while the TCRdb copy is restricted to in-frame clones and leaves out a portion. Of around 130,000 clones in the sample, about three fifths were seen once. Sequencing used PBMCs. The source of these receptors is a male donor in good health and CMV-seronegative.

In regard to this clone: Germline and junction disagree at one end, which may indicate a read error. The genes are TRBV6-5 and TRBJ1-2; D unresolved. Germline lookup yields CDR1 MNHEY and CDR2 SVGAGI. This CDR3 comprises 15 residues. CDR3 sequence: CASRTSYLGFYGYPF. DNA for the CDR3: TGTGCCAGCAGAACTAGTTACTTGGGGTTTTATGGCTACCCCTTC.

A word on this clone: One junction end disagrees with the germline gene, perhaps due to a read error. The chain links TRBV28 to TRBJ1-1; the match to TRBD1 covers 8 bases. CDR1 and CDR2 from the germline V gene are MDHEN and SYDVKM. The CDR3 spans 16 residues. The CDR3 DNA reads as TGTGCCAGCAGTTCCCCCCAGGGGGCCCCGAACACTGAAGCTCTCTTT. It specifies CASSSPQGAPNTEALF.

The genes are TRBV13 and TRBJ2-5, with 9 bases lining up with TRBD1. The V gene end was trimmed by 4 bases and the J gene end by 11 bases; junction bases not matched to a gene: 8. The CDR3 runs to 13 residues. Germline CDR1 PRHDT, CDR2 FYEKMQ (reference sequence). CDR3 in DNA: TGTGCCAGCAGCTGGGGACAGGGAGTTGGGCAGTACTTC. Translating it yields CASSWGQGVGQYF.

This clone turned up a few times. The chain combines TRBV5-4 with TRBJ1-2; 10 bases line up with TRBD1. Germline V gives CDR1 SGHNT, CDR2 YYREEE (reference sequence). This CDR3 comprises 16 residues. V lost 4 bases and J lost 4; bases outside the gene matches: 10. The CDR3 nucleotides read TGTGCCAGCAGCCCAGGAGGGACAGGGGTCGGCTATGGCTACACCTTC. Its protein is CASSPGGTGVGYGYTF.

The rearrangement uses TRBV7-2 and TRBJ1-6; 10 bases are a match to TRBD1. The CDR3 has 15 amino acids. Germline V gene data show CDR1 as SGHTA and CDR2 as FQGNSA. V shed 5 bases, J shed 7 bases, and the junction held 5 bases outside the gene matches. In nucleotides, the CDR3 is TGTGCCAGCAGCGGACGACAGGGGGCGAATTCACCCCTCCACTTT. Protein sequence: CASSGRQGANSPLHF.

This clone was seen a few times. CDR3 protein: CASSLVGGQNQPQHF. For the CDR3, the DNA is TGTGCCAGCAGCTTAGTTGGGGGCCAGAATCAGCCCCAGCATTTT. The chain is built from TRBV7-2 and TRBJ1-5; weak D call: TRBD1 (6 bases). Deletions cut 1 base from V and 4 bases from J, with 11 bases between. The CDR3 runs to 15 residues. Germline lookup yields CDR1 SGHTA and CDR2 FQGNSA.

This clone was recorded many times. The chain couples TRBV6-5 to TRBJ1-3; D may be TRBD1 (5 bases). Per the germline V gene, CDR1 is MNHEY and CDR2 is SVGAGI. There are 15 residues in the CDR3. Deletions cut 4 bases from V and 0 bases from J, with 10 bases between. The DNA for the CDR3 is TGTGCCAGCAGTTGGGGGGGGACCTCTGGAAACACCATATATTTT. It is translated as CASSWGGTSGNTIYF.

This chain links TRBV6-6 with TRBJ1-2, with 9 bases matching TRBD1. Germline CDR1 MNHNY, CDR2 SVGAGI (reference sequence). This CDR3 region has 12 residues. The V and J ends lost 7 bases and 6 bases, in that order; junction bases with no gene match: 3. CDR3 bases: TGTGCCAGCAAGAGACAGGGGGATGGCTACACCTTC. Translated, it gives CASKRQGDGYTF.

The chain couples TRBV7-9 to TRBJ1-1; D is unresolved. V lost 4 bases to trimming and J lost 4 bases, with 13 bases between them. Germline V gene sequence: CDR1 SEHNR, CDR2 FQNEAQ (reference sequence). The CDR3 totals 14 residues. The DNA for the CDR3 is TGTGCCAGCAGCTCCCCCCTGTGGGCCACTGAAGCTTTCTTT. This encodes CASSSPLWATEAFF.

CDR3 DNA: TGTGCCAGCAGCTCGGGGACAGTTTCCTACGAGCAGTACTTC. Translated: CASSSGTVSYEQYF. This chain links TRBV7-9 with TRBJ2-7, with TRBD1 matching 7 bases. In germline, CDR1 is SEHNR, CDR2 FQNEAQ (reference sequence). The junction had 4 bases not matched to a gene; V was cut back by 4 bases and J by 1 base. The CDR3 extends over 14 amino acids. The full variable domain, with the rest looked up from reference TRBV7-9 and TRBJ2-7, is DTGVSQNPRHKITKRGQNVTFRCDPISEHNRLYWYRQTLGQGPEFLTYFQNEAQLEKSRLLSDRFSAERPKGSFSTLEIQRTEQGDSAMYLCASSSGTVSYEQYFGPGTRLTVT.

The V gene is TRBV4-1, the J gene TRBJ2-5; D is uncertain. The CDR3 totals 13 residues. Germline values: CDR1 MGHRA, CDR2 YSYEKL. V was trimmed by 1 base and J by 0 bases, leaving 3 bases between them. Here the CDR3 DNA reads TGCGCCAGCAGCCAAGTCGACCAAGAGACCCAGTACTTC. Translated: CASSQVDQETQYF.

The chain couples TRBV6-6 to TRBJ1-5; D unclear. Deletions cut 0 bases from V and 8 bases from J, with 11 bases between. CDR1 and CDR2 from the germline V gene are MNHNY and SVGAGI (reference sequence). The CDR3 totals 14 residues. This CDR3 is CASSYSRGYEPQHF. CDR3 in DNA: TGTGCCAGCAGTTACTCTCGGGGTTACGAGCCCCAGCATTTT.

V is TRBV5-6 and J is TRBJ1-2, with D perhaps TRBD1 (6 bases). The CDR3 extends over 13 amino acids. Germline V gene data show CDR1 as SGHDT and CDR2 as YYEEEE. Trimming shortened V by 5 bases and J by 3 bases, and 11 bases separated the two germline ends. The CDR3 bases are TGTGCCAGCAGTTCTACAGGGCACTATGGCTACACCTTC. It yields the protein CASSSTGHYGYTF.

The rearrangement joins TRBV11-3 to TRBJ2-2; the D gene is possibly TRBD2 (6 bases). The V end lost 5 bases, the J end lost 1 base, and 8 bases lay between the germline ends. Germline V gene lookup returns CDR1 SGHNT and CDR2 YENEEA. This CDR3 has 14 residues. Here the CDR3 DNA reads TGTGCCAGCAGCCCGGGACTGAACACCGGGGAGCTGTTTTTT. This sequence encodes CASSPGLNTGELFF.

The gene calls are TRBV29-1 and TRBJ1-2; TRBD1 matches 11 bases. Unmatched junction bases numbered 10, after V lost 5 bases and J lost 8 bases. Per germline, CDR1 SQVTM and CDR2 ANQGSEA. The CDR3 spans 14 residues. The CDR3 nucleotides are TGCAGCGTTTCTATCCGGGACAGGGGGAGAGGCTACACCTTC. Translation: CSVSIRDRGRGYTF.

V is TRBV5-6 and J is TRBJ1-1; tentatively, D is TRBD1 (6 bases). The V and J ends lost 5 bases and 7 bases respectively, with 12 bases between them. The CDR3 is 12 amino acids. CDR1 SGHDT and CDR2 YYEEEE come from the germline V gene. The CDR3 loop is CASSRGQSEAFF. The CDR3 DNA is TGTGCCAGCAGTCGCGGACAGAGTGAAGCTTTCTTT.

The chain uses TRBV29-1 and TRBJ2-7; 9 nucleotides match TRBD2. Germline-derived CDR1 and CDR2 are SQVTM and ANQGSEA. This CDR3 region has 16 residues. Trimming cost V 0 bases and J 2 bases; bases outside gene matches: 8. CDR3 in amino acids: CSVEESGSSGAYEQYF. CDR3 DNA sequence: TGCAGCGTTGAAGAATCAGGGTCTAGCGGGGCCTACGAGCAGTACTTC.

The genes are TRBV6-5 and TRBJ1-2; D uncertain. Trimming took 0 bases from V and 6 from J, leaving 8 bases between them. The CDR3 runs to 13 residues. The germline CDR1 and CDR2 sequences are MNHEY and SVGAGI. The DNA for the CDR3 is TGTGCCAGCAGTTACTCGCGAGGGAATGGCTACACCTTC. Residues: CASSYSRGNGYTF.